The 29 T cell receptor beta chains below come from one sample, sequenced in a study of OX40 agonist ivuxolimab in advanced cancers. The repertoire was sequenced with immunoSEQ multiplex PCR; TCRdb's copy has only in-frame clones and lacks some. In the table there are approximately 38,000 clones, 92% of which are singletons. Material: CD4+ or CD8+ T cells sorted from blood, obtained in a trial of the OX40 agonist ivuxolimab. The source of these receptors is an adult with an advanced solid tumor such as melanoma, head and neck, liver or kidney cancer.

The V gene is TRBV5-4, the J gene TRBJ2-7; perhaps D is TRBD1 or TRBD2 (6 bases each). Trimming cost V 3 bases and J 6 bases, with 10 bases left between them. The CDR3 is 12 residues long. Germline-derived CDR1 and CDR2 are SGHNT and YYREEE (reference sequence). The CDR3 coding sequence is TGTGCCAGCAGCTGGGGGGCGGGCGAGCAGTACGTC. This translates into CASSWGAGEQYV.

The chain couples TRBV15 to TRBJ2-3; TRBD2 matches at 7 bases. The CDR3 contains 15 residues. Trimming cost V 3 bases and J 1 base; bases outside gene matches: 4. In germline, CDR1 is LNHNV, CDR2 YYDKDF (reference sequence). The CDR3 DNA reads as TGTGCCACCAGCAGGGGGGAGGGAGGCACAGATACGCAGTATTTT. Amino acids: CATSRGEGGTDTQYF.

This chain connects TRBV7-9 to TRBJ2-1, with 14 bases that match TRBD2. CDR3 size: 16 residues. Trimming took 5 bases from V and 8 from J; bases not matched to a gene: 8. Germline V gene lookup returns CDR1 SEHNR and CDR2 FQNEAQ (reference sequence). Written as DNA, the CDR3 is TGTGCCAGCAGCCCTGCCGGACTAGCGGGAGGATATGAGCAGTTCTTC. Its translation is CASSPAGLAGGYEQFF.

The J gene is TRBJ2-5, the V gene TRBV9, with a tentative D call TRBD1 (5 bases). The CDR3 extends over 15 amino acids. The germline V gene encodes CDR1 SGDLS and CDR2 YYNGEE. V lost 4 bases to trimming and J lost 4 bases, with 17 bases between them. As DNA, the CDR3 is TGTGCCAGCAGCCTGGACACATCGGCGAGAGAGACCCAGTACTTC. Protein product: CASSLDTSARETQYF. The variable domain in full, completed from reference TRBV9 and TRBJ2-5, reads DSGVTQTPKHLITATGQRVTLRCSPRSGDLSVYWYQQSLDQGLQFLIQYYNGEERAKGNILERFSAQQFPDLHSELNLSSLELGDSALYFCASSLDTSARETQYFGPGTRLLVL.

This clone is a singleton in its sample. The chain is built from TRBV6-5 and TRBJ1-5, with TRBD1 matching over 8 bases. The germline CDR1 and CDR2 sequences are MNHEY and SVGAGI. This CDR3 comprises 15 residues. V shed 6 bases and J 0 bases; nucleotides not matched to a gene: 4. CDR3 DNA sequence: TGTGCCAGCAGCGCGACAGGGGTTAGCAATCAGCCCCAGCATTTT. It yields the protein CASSATGVSNQPQHF.

The J gene is TRBJ2-7, the V gene TRBV29-1; a weak D match, TRBD2 (6 bases). The CDR3 totals 13 residues. Germline V gene lookup returns CDR1 SQVTM and CDR2 ANQGSEA. The V gene lost 4 bases and the J gene lost 0 bases, with 10 bases spanning the gap. In DNA, the CDR3 is TGCAGCGTTGCTGGCGGGACCTCCTACGAGCAGTACTTC. Protein sequence: CSVAGGTSYEQYF.

The chain is built from TRBV5-1 and TRBJ2-1, with D possibly TRBD2 on 6 matching bases. The CDR3 consists of 13 residues. V gave up 7 bases and J gave up 5 bases, with 13 bases separating them. Per germline, CDR1 SGHRS and CDR2 YFSETQ. The CDR3 is CASGRTPNNEQFF. The DNA for the CDR3 is TGCGCCAGCGGGAGGACGCCAAACAATGAGCAGTTCTTC. The complete variable domain, with remaining parts taken from reference TRBV5-1 and TRBJ2-1, reads KAGVTQTPRYLIKTRGQQVTLSCSPISGHRSVSWYQQTPGQGLQFLFEYFSETQRNKGNFPGRFSGRQFSNSRSEMNVSTLELGDSALYLCASGRTPNNEQFFGPGTRLTVL.

The gene calls are TRBV5-8 and TRBJ2-7; 7 nucleotides line up with TRBD1. The CDR3 loop spans 16 amino acids. CDR1 and CDR2 (germline): SGHTS, YDEGEE. The trim removed 1 base at V and 5 bases at J, leaving 12 bases unmatched. CDR3 nucleotides: TGTGCCAGCAGCTTGCCAAGGGGGCGCGTGGGCGACGAGCAGTACGTC. Translation gives CASSLPRGRVGDEQYV.

This clone was observed once. The chain has TRBV28 and TRBJ1-1; TRBD1 matches at 10 bases. CDR1 and CDR2 from the germline V gene are MDHEN and SYDVKM. V lost 4 bases, J lost 7 bases, and 9 bases stayed unmatched. The CDR3 contains 15 residues. CDR3 nucleotide sequence: TGTGCCAGCAGTTATGACAGGGGGCCCAACCTTGAAGCTTTCTTT. It codes for CASSYDRGPNLEAFF.

The chain carries TRBV5-6 and TRBJ2-3; D not certain. The CDR3 extends over 15 amino acids. Trimming pared 0 bases from V and 2 bases from J, leaving 10 bases between. In germline, CDR1 is SGHDT, CDR2 YYEEEE. The CDR3 loop is CASSLVSLFTDTQYF. The CDR3 DNA reads TGTGCCAGCAGCTTGGTCAGTCTTTTCACAGATACGCAGTATTTT. Drawing the rest from reference TRBV5-6 and TRBJ2-3, the complete variable domain is DAGVTQSPTHLIKTRGQQVTLRCSPKSGHDTVSWYQQALGQGPQFIFQYYEEEERQRGNFPDRFSGHQFPNYSSELNVNALLLGDSALYLCASSLVSLFTDTQYFGPGTRLTVL.

V is TRBV7-2 and J is TRBJ1-4; D is unresolved. From germline, CDR1 is SGHTA and CDR2 FQGNSA. Trimming pared 1 base from V and 0 bases from J, leaving 6 bases between. The CDR3 contains 15 residues. Here the CDR3 DNA reads TGTGCCAGCAGCTTAGAAGATGCAACTAATGAAAAACTGTTTTTT. The encoded protein is CASSLEDATNEKLFF.

The gene calls are TRBV11-2 and TRBJ2-7, with a weak D call TRBD2 (8 bases). The germline CDR1 and CDR2 sequences are SGHAT and FQNNGV. The CDR3 consists of 16 residues. Trimming pared 7 bases from V and 0 bases from J, leaving 19 bases between. CDR3 amino acids: CASNEGASGFSYEQYF. The CDR3 DNA sequence: TGTGCCAGCAACGAGGGGGCTAGCGGGTTCTCCTACGAGCAGTACTTC.

The V call is TRBV11-1, the J call TRBJ1-2, with 10 bases matching TRBD1. Germline assignment: CDR1 SGHAT and CDR2 FQDESV (reference sequence). This CDR3 has 15 amino acids. V lost 4 bases, J lost 4 bases, and 6 bases stayed unmatched. CDR3 protein: CASSSDRGQSYGYTF. In DNA form, the CDR3 reads TGTGCCAGCAGCTCCGACAGGGGGCAGAGCTATGGCTACACCTTC.

The CDR3 loop is CASSLNRDEQYF. The DNA for the CDR3 is TGTGCCAGCAGCTTGAACAGGGACGAGCAGTACTTC. This rearrangement joins TRBV7-9 to TRBJ2-7; a possible D gene is TRBD1 (6 bases). CDR3 size: 12 residues. Trimming stripped 3 bases from V and 5 bases from J, with 8 bases between. Germline CDR1 and CDR2: SEHNR and FQNEAQ (reference sequence).

The V and J genes are TRBV28 and TRBJ1-6; possibly TRBD1 for D (6 bases). The V gene's germline CDR1 is MDHEN and CDR2 SYDVKM. The V gene lost 3 bases and the J gene lost 7 bases, with 10 bases spanning the gap. The CDR3 extends over 14 amino acids. This CDR3 reads CASSFLGQNSPLHF. DNA of the CDR3: TGTGCCAGCAGTTTCCTGGGACAAAATTCACCCCTCCACTTT.

J is TRBJ1-1 and V is TRBV28; tentatively, D is TRBD1 (5 bases). The CDR3 totals 14 residues. The germline V gene has CDR1 MDHEN and CDR2 SYDVKM. The V end was cut by 6 bases, the J end by 5 bases, with 16 bases between. The CDR3 sequence is CASRELGGGTEAFF. DNA for the CDR3: TGTGCCAGCAGAGAACTCGGTGGGGGGACTGAAGCTTTCTTT.

The V gene is TRBV7-9, the J gene TRBJ2-1, with 8 positions matching TRBD2. Germline assignment: CDR1 SEHNR and CDR2 FQNEAQ (reference sequence). V gave up 3 bases and J gave up 3 bases; unmatched junction bases: 4. The CDR3 is 15 amino acids. CDR3 bases: TGTGCCAGCAGCTTGGGAGCGGGAGACTACAATGAGCAGTTCTTC. Its protein is CASSLGAGDYNEQFF.

This clone was detected once. Relative to the germline gene, one junction end is altered; a read error may explain this. The V call is TRBV30, the J call TRBJ1-1; D gene uncertain. Germline loops: CDR1 GTSNPN, CDR2 SVGIG (reference sequence). The CDR3 sequence is 11 residues long. The CDR3 nucleotides are TGTACCTGGAATAGGGCCACTGAAGCTTTCTTT. This encodes CTWNRATEAFF.

This chain joins TRBV5-6 and TRBJ1-5, with TRBD1 matching over 9 bases. V shed 0 bases, J shed 5 bases, and the junction held 6 bases outside the gene matches. CDR1 is SGHDT and CDR2 is YYEEEE in the germline V gene. CDR3 length: 16 amino acids. CDR3 nucleotides: TGTGCCAGCAGCTTGGCCCGGGACAGGGAGGATCAGCCCCAGCATTTT. The encoded protein is CASSLARDREDQPQHF.

About this clone itself: The sample has other DNA sequences that encode this CDR3 too. The rearrangement uses TRBV11-2 and TRBJ2-7; D ambiguous. V was trimmed by 4 bases and J by 3 bases, leaving 4 bases between them. From germline, CDR1 is SGHAT and CDR2 FQNNGV. The CDR3 sequence is 11 residues long. CDR3 amino acids: CASSSNYEQYF. CDR3 bases: TGTGCCAGCAGCTCAAACTACGAGCAGTACTTC.

The gene calls are TRBV14 and TRBJ2-1; 11 bases agree with TRBD2. CDR3 length equals 15 residues. Unmatched junction bases numbered 8, after V lost 4 bases and J lost 9 bases. Germline V lookup: CDR1 SGHDN, CDR2 FVKESK. The CDR3 DNA is TGTGCCAGCAGCCCGGGACTAGCGGAGGAGGGTGAGCAGTTCTTC. It codes for CASSPGLAEEGEQFF.

The chain joins TRBV19 to TRBJ2-5; possibly TRBD2 for D (5 bases). The V and J ends lost 4 bases and 5 bases respectively, with 20 bases between them. The length of the CDR3 is 16 residues. Looked up from germline, CDR1 is LNHDA and CDR2 is SQIVND (reference sequence). For the CDR3, the DNA is TGTGCCAGTAGTACACCTGGACTGCTTTCAATCGAGACCCAGTACTTC. This codes for CASSTPGLLSIETQYF.

This clone was observed a single time. The rearrangement uses TRBV9 and TRBJ1-1; 11 nucleotides align to TRBD1. Losses at the gene ends were 3 bases for V and 4 bases for J; bases not matched to a gene: 5. The CDR3 spans 15 residues. Germline V gives CDR1 SGDLS, CDR2 YYNGEE. The CDR3 here is CASSDTGTGGTEAFF. CDR3 nucleotides: TGTGCCAGCAGCGACACCGGGACAGGGGGCACTGAAGCTTTCTTT.

The gene calls are TRBV5-7 and TRBJ2-7; TRBD1 is a possible D gene (7 bases). TRBV5-7 is sorted into the ORF group, with uncertain function. The CDR3 consists of 16 residues. The ends were cut back, 0 bases at V and 5 bases at J, with 18 bases in the middle. CDR3 DNA: TGTGCCAGCAGCTTGGGGGGGGACAGCCGTTGGGACGAGCAGTACTTC. This codes for CASSLGGDSRWDEQYF.

This clone is a singleton in its sample. The chain has TRBV28 and TRBJ2-1, with D maybe TRBD2 (5 bases). The germline V gene encodes CDR1 MDHEN and CDR2 SYDVKM. CDR3 length: 15 amino acids. Trimming left V 1 base short and J 10 bases short, with 17 bases between. The CDR3 DNA reads as TGTGCCAGCAGTTTATCGGAGGAAGTGTTACGGGAGCAGTTCTTC. It encodes CASSLSEEVLREQFF. Full variable domain (rest looked up from reference TRBV28 and TRBJ2-1): DVKVTQSSRYLVKRTGEKVFLECVQDMDHENMFWYRQDPGLGLRLIYFSYDVKMKEKGDIPEGYSVSREKKERFSLILESASTNQTSMYLCASSLSEEVLREQFFGPGTRLTVL.

This clone has a single count. The V and J genes are TRBV5-4 and TRBJ2-3; tentatively, D is TRBD2 (5 bases). Germline-derived CDR1 and CDR2 are SGHNT and YYREEE (reference sequence). This CDR3 contains 15 residues. Trimming removed 2 bases at V and 1 base at J, with 11 bases between. CDR3 protein: CASSLVSGGTDTQYF. The CDR3 DNA is TGTGCCAGCAGCTTAGTAAGCGGAGGCACAGATACGCAGTATTTT.

Comments on this clone: Other DNA sequences within the sample encode an identical CDR3. The rearrangement joins TRBV28 to TRBJ2-5; 11 bases are a match to TRBD2. Trimming removed 0 bases from V and 2 bases from J; junction bases left unmatched: 2. The CDR3 runs 16 residues. The germline CDR1 and CDR2 sequences are MDHEN and SYDVKM. The CDR3: CASSLWTSGTQETQYF. The DNA of the CDR3 is TGTGCCAGCAGTTTATGGACTAGCGGGACTCAAGAGACCCAGTACTTC.

The rearrangement joins TRBV11-2 to TRBJ2-5; D is perhaps TRBD1 (5 bases). The CDR3 spans 16 residues. Trimming shortened V by 6 bases and J by 5 bases, and 22 bases separated the two germline ends. Germline lookup yields CDR1 SGHAT and CDR2 FQNNGV. The CDR3 DNA reads TGTGCCAGCAGTCGGACAAACCAACCATGGCCGGAGACCCAGTACTTC. Its protein product is CASSRTNQPWPETQYF.

The chain combines TRBV25-1 with TRBJ1-1; D is perhaps TRBD1 (6 bases). The CDR3 consists of 15 residues. The germline CDR1 and CDR2 sequences are MGHDK and SYGVNS. Trimming removed 1 base at V and 5 bases at J, with 14 bases between. The CDR3: CASSEWGGAVTEAFF. As DNA, the CDR3 is TGTGCCAGCAGTGAATGGGGGGGCGCGGTGACTGAAGCTTTCTTT.